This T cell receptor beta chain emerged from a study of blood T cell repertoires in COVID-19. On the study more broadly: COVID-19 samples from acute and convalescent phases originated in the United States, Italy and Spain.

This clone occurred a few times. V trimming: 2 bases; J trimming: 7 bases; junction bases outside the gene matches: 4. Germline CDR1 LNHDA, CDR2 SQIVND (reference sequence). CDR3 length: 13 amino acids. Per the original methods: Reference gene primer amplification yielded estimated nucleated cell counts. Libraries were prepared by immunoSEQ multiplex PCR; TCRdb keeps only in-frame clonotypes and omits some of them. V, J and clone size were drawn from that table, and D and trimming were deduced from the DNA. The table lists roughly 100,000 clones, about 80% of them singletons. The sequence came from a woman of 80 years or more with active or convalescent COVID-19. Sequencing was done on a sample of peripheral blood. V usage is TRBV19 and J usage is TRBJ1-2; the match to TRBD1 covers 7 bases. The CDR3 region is CASSINRGGGYTF. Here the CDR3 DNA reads TGTGCCAGTAGTATAAACAGGGGCGGTGGCTACACCTTC.